A single sample is the source of the 8 T cell receptor beta chains below, sequenced in a study of metastatic and nonmetastatic thyroid tumors. TCRdb re-called the PCR reads via MiXCR. The sample has about 92,000 clones, 15% seen once. Nobody among the patients had been given any treatment before thyroid surgery. The source material was blood. These receptors were taken from a female donor with papillary thyroid cancer or a benign thyroid nodule (not recorded which). Some clones in this sample may be carry-over from other donors' samples.

Ten or more counts support this clone. The chain carries TRBV6-1 and TRBJ2-7, with 8 nucleotides matching TRBD1. CDR3 length: 12 amino acids. Germline V lookup: CDR1 MNHNS, CDR2 SASEGT. Unmatched junction bases numbered 5, after V lost 10 bases and J lost 3 bases. The CDR3: CATWTGSYEQYF. CDR3 DNA sequence: TGTGCCACCTGGACAGGGAGCTACGAGCAGTACTTC.

Remarks on this clone: A read error is possible here, since a much larger clone lies one base away. Other DNA sequences in this specimen translate into the identical CDR3. The chain combines TRBV4-2 with TRBJ2-3; D ambiguous. The V gene's germline CDR1 is LGHNA and CDR2 YNFKEQ. This CDR3 contains 14 residues. V lost 4 bases to trimming and J lost 4 bases, with 12 bases between them. CDR3: CASSLNFVSDTQYF. CDR3 bases: TGTGCCAGCAGCCTCAATTTCGTTTCAGATACGCAGTATTTT.

This clone was recorded at least ten times. The V and J genes are TRBV6-2 or TRBV6-3 and TRBJ1-2; the match to TRBD1 covers 7 bases. Germline V gives CDR1 MNHEY, CDR2 SVGEGT. The CDR3 consists of 17 residues. With V trimmed by 0 bases and J by 1 base, 8 bases remained unmatched. The CDR3 region has the DNA TGTGCCAGCAGTTACTCATCGGGGGACAGCCTTAACTATGGCTACACCTTC. Translated, it gives CASSYSSGDSLNYGYTF.

In the case of this clone: A much larger clone differs by one base, so this may be a read error. The chain joins TRBV7-7 to TRBJ2-5; 7 bases map to TRBD2. The CDR3 spans 16 residues. The germline V gene encodes CDR1 SSHAT and CDR2 FNYEAQ (reference sequence). The CDR3 coding sequence is TGTGCTAGCAGCTTAGCGAGGACTATCGGGGGGGAGACCCAGTACTTC. Translated: CASSLARTIGGETQYF. The complete variable domain, with remaining parts taken from reference TRBV7-7 and TRBJ2-5, reads GAGVSQSPRYKVTKRGQDVTLRCDPISSHATLYWYQQALGQGPEFLTYFNYEAQPDKSGLPSDRFSAERPEGSISTLTIQRTEQRDSAMYRCASSLARTIGGETQYFGPGTRLLVL.

This clone has at least ten counts. V gene TRBV19 combines with J gene TRBJ2-1, with 9 bases that match TRBD1. With V trimmed by 4 bases and J by 4 bases, 5 bases remained unmatched. CDR1 is LNHDA and CDR2 is SQIVND in the germline V gene (reference sequence). The CDR3 contains 15 residues. The CDR3 region has the DNA TGTGCCAGTAGTACCAGGACAGGGGCATACAATGAGCAGTTCTTC. Amino acid sequence: CASSTRTGAYNEQFF.

There are many counts of this clone. V is TRBV6-1 and J is TRBJ1-2; TRBD1 matches 8 bases. CDR1 is MNHNS, CDR2 SASEGT, per germline. V was pared by 6 bases and J by 8 bases, with 8 bases of the junction left unmatched. The CDR3 has 13 amino acids. The CDR3 DNA is TGTGCCAGCAGATTTGAACGACAGGGGGGCTACACCTTC. Its translation is CASRFERQGGYTF.

V gene TRBV20-1 combines with J gene TRBJ2-6; 10 bases align to TRBD1. V shed 4 bases and J 1 base; nucleotides not matched to a gene: 7. The germline V gene encodes CDR1 DFQATT and CDR2 SNEGSKA (reference sequence). This CDR3 has 17 residues. The CDR3 protein is CSAIGRDRGSGANVLTF. For the CDR3, the DNA is TGCAGTGCTATAGGCCGGGACAGGGGTTCTGGGGCCAACGTCCTGACTTTC.

Regarding this clone: Just one base apart from a much larger clone, this may be a read error. The sample carries other DNA sequences with the same CDR3. The chain has TRBV20-1 and TRBJ2-5; D might be TRBD2 (6 bases). The CDR3 is 15 amino acids. V was cut by 3 bases and J by 5 bases, with 19 bases left in between. CDR1 and CDR2 (germline): DFQATT, SNEGSKA (reference sequence). The CDR3 is CSARGDPRRVETQYF. The CDR3 region has the DNA TGCAGTGCTAGGGGGGACCCTCGGAGGGTGGAGACCCAGTACTTC.